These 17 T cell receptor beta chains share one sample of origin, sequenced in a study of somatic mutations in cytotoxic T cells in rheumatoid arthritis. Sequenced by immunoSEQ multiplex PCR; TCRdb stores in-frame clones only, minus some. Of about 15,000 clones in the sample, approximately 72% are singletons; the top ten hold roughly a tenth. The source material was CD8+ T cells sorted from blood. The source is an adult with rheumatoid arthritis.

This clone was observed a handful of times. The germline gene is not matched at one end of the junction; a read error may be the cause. The CDR3 is CASSVGGETYVQYF. The CDR3 nucleotides read TGTGCCAGCAGTGTAGGCGGGGAGACCTACGTGCAGTACTTC. This chain links TRBV28 with TRBJ2-7; the D gene is possibly TRBD2 (6 bases). The CDR3 has 14 amino acids. Germline-derived CDR1 and CDR2 are MDHEN and SYDVKM.

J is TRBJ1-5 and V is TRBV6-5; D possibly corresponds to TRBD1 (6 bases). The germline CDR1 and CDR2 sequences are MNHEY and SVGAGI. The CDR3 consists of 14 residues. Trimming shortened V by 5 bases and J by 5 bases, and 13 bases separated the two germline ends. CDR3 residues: CASSRDNGDQPQHF. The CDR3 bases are TGTGCCAGCAGTAGGGACAATGGGGATCAGCCCCAGCATTTT.

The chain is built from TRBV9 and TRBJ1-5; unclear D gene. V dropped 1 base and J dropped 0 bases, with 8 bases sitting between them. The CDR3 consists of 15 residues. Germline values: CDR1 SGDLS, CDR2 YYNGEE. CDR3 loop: CASSVWGDSNQPQHF. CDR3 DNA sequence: TGTGCCAGCAGCGTATGGGGTGATAGCAATCAGCCCCAGCATTTT.

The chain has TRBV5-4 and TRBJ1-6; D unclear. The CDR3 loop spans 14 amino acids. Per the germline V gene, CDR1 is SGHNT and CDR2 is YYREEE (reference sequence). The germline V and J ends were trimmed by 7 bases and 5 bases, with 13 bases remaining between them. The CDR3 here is CASSRSFDNSPLHF. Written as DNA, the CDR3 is TGTGCCAGCTCCCGCAGTTTTGATAATTCACCCCTCCACTTT.

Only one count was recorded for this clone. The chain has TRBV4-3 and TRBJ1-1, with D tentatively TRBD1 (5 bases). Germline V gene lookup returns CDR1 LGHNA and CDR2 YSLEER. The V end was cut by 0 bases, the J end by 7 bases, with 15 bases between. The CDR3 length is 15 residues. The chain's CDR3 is CASSQEDEVGLEAFF. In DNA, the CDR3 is TGCGCCAGCAGCCAAGAGGACGAGGTGGGGCTTGAAGCTTTCTTT.

CDR3 region: CASKDRGDTEAFF. The CDR3, as DNA: TGTGCCAGCAAAGACAGGGGAGACACTGAAGCTTTCTTT. The chain carries TRBV2 and TRBJ1-1; TRBD1 matches 8 bases. The CDR3 consists of 13 residues. CDR1 and CDR2 (germline): SNHLY, FYNNEI. Trimming at V came to 7 bases and at J to 3 bases, leaving 4 bases not matched to a gene.

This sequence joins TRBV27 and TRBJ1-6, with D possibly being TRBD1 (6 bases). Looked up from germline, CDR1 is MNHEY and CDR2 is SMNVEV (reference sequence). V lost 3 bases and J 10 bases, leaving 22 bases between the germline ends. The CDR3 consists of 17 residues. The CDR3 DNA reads TGTGCCAGCAGTTTTGGGGGCGGGGGGGTATTGCGATCACCCCTCCACTTT. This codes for CASSFGGGGVLRSPLHF.

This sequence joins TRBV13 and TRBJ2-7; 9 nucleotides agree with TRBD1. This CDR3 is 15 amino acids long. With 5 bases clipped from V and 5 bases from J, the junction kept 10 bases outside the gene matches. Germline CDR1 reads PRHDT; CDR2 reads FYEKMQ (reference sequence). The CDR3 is CASSPLGQGRHEQYF. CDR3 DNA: TGTGCCAGCAGCCCCTTGGGACAGGGAAGGCACGAGCAGTACTTC.

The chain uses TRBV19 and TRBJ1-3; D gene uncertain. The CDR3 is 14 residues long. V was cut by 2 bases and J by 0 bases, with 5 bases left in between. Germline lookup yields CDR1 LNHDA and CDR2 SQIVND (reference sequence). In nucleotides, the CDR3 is TGTGCCAGTAGTATATCCGTCTCTGGAAACACCATATATTTT. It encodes CASSISVSGNTIYF.

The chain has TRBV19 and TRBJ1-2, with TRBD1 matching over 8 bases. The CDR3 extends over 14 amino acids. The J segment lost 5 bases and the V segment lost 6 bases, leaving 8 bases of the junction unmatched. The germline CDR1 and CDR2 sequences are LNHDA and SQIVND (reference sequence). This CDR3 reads CASSPTTGGYGYTF. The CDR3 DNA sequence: TGTGCCAGTAGCCCCACCACAGGGGGGTATGGCTACACCTTC.

CDR3 in DNA: TGTGCCAGCAGCCTTTCTAGCGGGGGCATTAAAGAGACCCAGTACTTC. Translating it yields CASSLSSGGIKETQYF. This sequence joins TRBV11-2 and TRBJ2-5; 10 positions agree with TRBD2. This CDR3 is 16 amino acids long. CDR1 and CDR2 from the germline V gene are SGHAT and FQNNGV. J lost 3 bases, V lost 5 bases, and 9 bases had no gene match.

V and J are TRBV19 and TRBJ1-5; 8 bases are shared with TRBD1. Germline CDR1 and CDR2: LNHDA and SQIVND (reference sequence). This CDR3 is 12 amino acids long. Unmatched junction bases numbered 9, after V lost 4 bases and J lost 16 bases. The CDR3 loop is CASSTLDREIHF. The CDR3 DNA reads TGTGCCAGTAGTACACTGGACAGGGAGATACATTTT.

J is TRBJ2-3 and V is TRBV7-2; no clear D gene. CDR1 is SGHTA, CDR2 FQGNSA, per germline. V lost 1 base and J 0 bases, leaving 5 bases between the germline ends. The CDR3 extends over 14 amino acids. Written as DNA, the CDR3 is TGTGCCAGCAGCTTAGTGGGGAGCACAGATACGCAGTATTTT. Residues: CASSLVGSTDTQYF.

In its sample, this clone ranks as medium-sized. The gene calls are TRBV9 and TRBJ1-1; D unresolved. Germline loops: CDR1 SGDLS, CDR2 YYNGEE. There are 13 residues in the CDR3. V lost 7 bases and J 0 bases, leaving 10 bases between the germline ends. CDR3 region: CASAPEVNTEAFF. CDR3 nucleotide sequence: TGTGCCAGCGCCCCTGAGGTGAACACTGAAGCTTTCTTT.

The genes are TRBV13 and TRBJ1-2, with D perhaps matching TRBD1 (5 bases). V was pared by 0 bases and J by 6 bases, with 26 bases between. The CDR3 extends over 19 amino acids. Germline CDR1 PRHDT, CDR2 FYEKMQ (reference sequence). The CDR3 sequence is CASSLGLGRTDSPYDGYTF. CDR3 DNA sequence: TGTGCCAGCAGCTTAGGCCTAGGCCGAACCGACAGCCCTTATGATGGCTACACCTTC.

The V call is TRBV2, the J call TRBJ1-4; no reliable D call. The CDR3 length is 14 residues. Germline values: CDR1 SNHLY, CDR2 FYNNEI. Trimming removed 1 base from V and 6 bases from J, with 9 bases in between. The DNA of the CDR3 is TGTGCCAGCAGTGAAGGAGGTGAGGATGAAAAACTGTTTTTT. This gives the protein CASSEGGEDEKLFF.

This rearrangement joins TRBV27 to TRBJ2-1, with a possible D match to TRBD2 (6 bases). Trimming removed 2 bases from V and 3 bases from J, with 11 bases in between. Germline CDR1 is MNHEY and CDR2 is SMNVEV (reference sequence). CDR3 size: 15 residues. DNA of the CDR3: TGTGCCAGCAGTTTACCCGGGGGTCTCTACAATGAGCAGTTCTTC. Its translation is CASSLPGGLYNEQFF.